These T cell receptor beta chains were read from a single sample in a study of response to subunit inactivated influenza vaccine. MiXCR was run by TCRdb on the RT-PCR reads, yielding one entry per CDR3 protein. The profile shows about 540,000 distinct CDR3 sequences, 20% to 25% of them singletons. The same sample was also used in a study of T cells expressing NK-cell markers.

The specimen comprised CD4+ T cells sorted from PBMCs, sampled 11 to 12 days after vaccination. The origin of the receptors is a man aged 50-59 years who received an inactivated influenza vaccine. The CDR3 runs from the conserved cysteine through the conserved F or W. The D gene is left open where the match is weak. The size entry is marked missing in some rows and otherwise reads once, few, many or a size class.

TRBJ2-4 TRBV28 . few CASSLTTLAKNIQYF TGTGCCAGCAGTTTAACAACGCTAGCCAAAAACATTCAGTACTTC
TRBJ2-7 TRBV4-3 . few CASSHPADGEQYF TGCGCCAGCAGCCACCCCGCGGACGGCGAGCAGTACTTC
TRBJ2-7 TRBV20-1 TRBD1 . CSAGDRAAYEQYF TGCAGTGCTGGGGACAGGGCGGCCTACGAGCAGTACTTC
TRBJ2-1 TRBV20-1 . . CSASGVSSYNEQFF TGCAGTGCTAGCGGGGTTAGCTCCTACAATGAGCAGTTCTTC
TRBJ2-5 TRBV6-1 TRBD1 . CASSPRDPWDRIQETQYF TGTGCCAGCAGTCCCAGGGACCCGTGGGACAGAATCCAAGAGACCCAGTACTTC
TRBJ1-2 TRBV4-1 . many CASRNLNYGYTF TGCGCCAGCAGAAACCTCAACTATGGCTACACCTTC
TRBJ2-1 TRBV7-8 TRBD2 many CASSPSGGASNEQFF TGTGCCAGCAGCCCTAGCGGGGGGGCCAGTAATGAGCAGTTCTTC
TRBJ2-1 TRBV29-1 TRBD2 many CSVGRDNEQFF TGCAGCGTAGGGAGGGACAATGAGCAGTTCTTC
TRBJ2-5 TRBV12-3/TRBV12-4 TRBD2 . CASSFRGRGLAGGPSETQYF TGTGCCAGCAGTTTTCGTGGCAGGGGACTAGCGGGGGGGCCGAGTGAGACCCAGTACTTC
TRBJ2-3 TRBV3-1 TRBD1 . CASSPPGQSITDTQYF TGTGCCAGCAGCCCTCCGGGACAGAGCATCACAGATACGCAGTATTTT
TRBJ1-4 TRBV20-1 . few CSPLGVSDEKLFF TGCAGTCCCCTCGGGGTGAGTGATGAAAAACTGTTTTTT
TRBJ2-1 TRBV7-2 . few CASSLRGAVRNQFF TGTGCCAGCAGCTTACGCGGGGCGGTGCGTAATCAGTTCTTC
TRBJ2-7 TRBV5-6 . . CASSLGLPGQYYEQYF TGTGCCAGCAGCTTGGGTCTGCCGGGACAATACTACGAGCAGTACTTC
TRBJ2-3 TRBV6-2/TRBV6-3 TRBD2 . CASSYLGLAGGQSTDTQYF TGTGCCAGCAGTTACCTGGGACTAGCGGGAGGGCAGTCGACAGATACGCAGTATTTT
TRBJ1-2 TRBV5-1 . few CASSLAAESYGYTF TGCGCCAGCAGCCTGGCGGCGGAAAGCTATGGCTACACCTTC
TRBJ2-5 TRBV3-1 . . CASSLSRGNQETQYF TGTGCCAGCAGCCTAAGTCGTGGTAATCAAGAGACCCAGTACTTC
TRBJ1-4 TRBV7-2 . few CASSYRWGPLFF TGTGCCAGCAGCTACCGATGGGGACCACTGTTTTTT
TRBJ2-3 TRBV5-4 . few CASSPNGRVYDTQYF TGTGCCAGCAGCCCCAACGGGAGAGTTTACGATACGCAGTATTTT
TRBJ2-2 TRBV28 TRBD2 many CASSLTLLAGGSGDTGELFF TGTGCCAGCAGTTTAACCCTACTAGCGGGAGGGTCTGGGGACACCGGGGAGCTGTTTTTT
TRBJ2-5 TRBV7-2 . . CASSLGGARQETQYF TGTGCCAGCAGCTTAGGTGGGGCTCGCCAAGAGACCCAGTACTTC
TRBJ2-7 TRBV4-2 . few CASSQDQDGHRSYEQYF TGTGCCAGCAGCCAAGATCAGGATGGGCACAGAAGCTACGAGCAGTACTTC
TRBJ2-7 TRBV2 . many CASIQGYEQYF TGTGCCAGCATCCAGGGCTACGAGCAGTACTTC
TRBJ1-1 TRBV6-1 . . CASFRGLKNTEAFF TGTGCCTCGTTTCGGGGGCTGAAGAACACTGAAGCTTTCTTT
TRBJ2-3 TRBV3-1 TRBD2 once CASSQGVVAGATDTQYF TGTGCCAGCAGCCAAGGGGTGGTAGCGGGCGCCACAGATACGCAGTATTTT
TRBJ2-3 TRBV5-1 TRBD2 . CASSRIAGDVTDTQYF TGCGCCAGCAGTCGTATAGCGGGAGACGTGACAGATACGCAGTATTTT
TRBJ1-5 TRBV6-2/TRBV6-3 TRBD1 few CASRSTPGQRGNQPQHF TGTGCCAGCAGATCAACCCCGGGACAGAGGGGCAATCAGCCCCAGCATTTT
TRBJ2-3 TRBV13 . . CASSFRGPDTQYF TGTGCCAGCAGCTTCAGGGGTCCAGATACGCAGTATTTT
TRBJ2-7 TRBV7-2 . few CASSSTYNTYEQYF TGTGCCAGCAGCTCCACCTATAATACCTACGAGCAGTACTTC
TRBJ1-4 TRBV4-3 . . CASSQYHGPNEKLFF TGCGCCAGCAGCCAGTATCATGGTCCTAATGAAAAACTGTTTTTT
TRBJ1-5 TRBV7-2 . few CASSSGDGGNQPQHF TGTGCCAGCAGCTCAGGTGACGGGGGTAATCAGCCCCAGCATTTT
TRBJ1-1 TRBV12-3/TRBV12-4 . . CASSLTEGTEAFF TGTGCCAGCAGTTTGACGGAGGGAACTGAAGCTTTCTTT
TRBJ1-4 TRBV2 . few CASSPRRPTTNEKLFF TGTGCCAGCAGTCCCCGCCGGCCTACAACTAATGAAAAACTGTTTTTT
TRBJ2-3 TRBV20-1 TRBD2 . CSASPLDSGGSDTQYF TGCAGTGCTAGTCCTCTGGATAGCGGGGGATCAGATACGCAGTATTTT
TRBJ2-4 TRBV7-3 . . CASAEGTSKNIQYF TGTGCCAGCGCCGAGGGGACGTCCAAAAACATTCAGTACTTC
TRBJ1-1 TRBV7-2 . many CASSSGSRVFVNTEAFF TGTGCCAGCAGTTCAGGCTCAAGGGTATTTGTTAACACTGAAGCTTTCTTT
TRBJ2-7 TRBV7-6 . few CASSLVAAQSEQYF TGTGCCAGCAGCTTAGTTGCGGCTCAGAGCGAGCAGTACTTC
TRBJ1-2 TRBV4-2 . few CASSQDTFLGYTF TGTGCCAGCAGCCAAGATACATTTCTCGGCTACACCTTC
TRBJ2-7 TRBV4-1 TRBD2 few CASSQGISGVLSYEQYF TGCGCCAGCAGCCAAGGTATTAGCGGGGTCCTCTCCTACGAGCAGTACTTC